This T cell receptor beta chain was recorded in a study of neoadjuvant anti-PD-1 for oral cavity cancer. Blood libraries mostly used around 0.45 ug genomic DNA, six replicates each. Clones were read by immunoSEQ multiplex PCR, and TCRdb kept only the in-frame ones, dropping some. There are some 15,000 clones in the sample; 60% to 75% occur only once, and around 2.9% lies in the top ten. Points from the study as a whole: Each response group had just a few patients in TCR analyses.

This CDR3 has 14 amino acids. V was clipped by 0 bases and J by 7 bases; unmatched bases: 4. The V gene's germline CDR1 is SGDLS and CDR2 YYNGEE. A remark on this clone: What it binds is not known.

This chain joins TRBV9 and TRBJ2-7; 10 nucleotides match TRBD1. The clonotype originates from a person between 40 and 85 years old with oral cavity squamous cell carcinoma. Specimen: PBMCs, collected before nivolumab (anti-PD-1) treatment. The CDR3 nucleotides are TGTGCCAGCAGCGTAGGACAGGGGGCGCGGGAGCAGTACTTC. This sequence encodes CASSVGQGAREQYF.